These 18 T cell receptor beta chains originate from one sample sequenced in a study of blood T cell repertoires in COVID-19. Only in-frame clones appear in the TCRdb table, and some are missing; sequencing was by immunoSEQ multiplex PCR. Of roughly 110,000 clones listed, about four fifths are singletons. The sample was peripheral blood. These receptors originate from a man between 65 and 85 years old with acute or convalescent COVID-19.

The chain links TRBV27 to TRBJ1-2, with 7 bases fitting TRBD1. Trimming at V came to 0 bases and at J to 0 bases, leaving 1 base not matched to a gene. Germline V gene data show CDR1 as MNHEY and CDR2 as SMNVEV (reference sequence). CDR3 size: 15 residues. CDR3 sequence reads: CASSLSGTANYGYTF. The CDR3 DNA sequence: TGTGCCAGCAGTTTATCCGGGACAGCTAACTATGGCTACACCTTC.

This rearrangement joins TRBV7-9 to TRBJ1-6; 7 bases agree with TRBD1. V lost 5 bases and J lost 7; bases outside the gene matches: 5. Germline V gene sequence: CDR1 SEHNR, CDR2 FQNEAQ (reference sequence). The CDR3 is made up of 14 amino acids. CDR3 sequence: CASSPGTANSPLHF. CDR3 coding DNA: TGTGCCAGCAGCCCCGGGACAGCCAATTCACCCCTCCACTTT.

The V gene is TRBV15, the J gene TRBJ2-5; 9 bases fit TRBD2. J lost 1 base, V lost 1 base, and 4 bases had no gene match. The CDR3 is 16 amino acids. Germline CDR1 reads LNHNV; CDR2 reads YYDKDF (reference sequence). The CDR3 reads CATSRGGSGGQETQYF. CDR3 in DNA: TGTGCCACCAGCAGAGGGGGTAGCGGGGGCCAAGAGACCCAGTACTTC.

This clone has a handful of counts. V gene TRBV7-3 combines with J gene TRBJ2-1, with TRBD2 identical over 8 bases. This CDR3 contains 17 residues. CDR1 SGHTA and CDR2 FQGTGA come from the germline V gene. The V segment lost 0 bases and the J segment 0 bases; nucleotides outside the gene matches: 4. This chain's CDR3 is CASSLTSLAGSYNEQFF. The CDR3 DNA reads as TGTGCCAGCAGCTTAACGTCCCTAGCGGGCTCCTACAATGAGCAGTTCTTC. The full variable domain, its missing parts supplied by reference TRBV7-3 and TRBJ2-1, is GAGVSQTPSNKVTEKGKYVELRCDPISGHTALYWYRQSLGQGPEFLIYFQGTGAADDSGLPNDRFFAVRPEGSVSTLKIQRTERGDSAVYLCASSLTSLAGSYNEQFFGPGTRLTVL.

This rearrangement joins TRBV6-5 to TRBJ1-1; 9 bases are a match to TRBD1. The CDR3 consists of 13 residues. Germline V gene data show CDR1 as MNHEY and CDR2 as SVGAGI. The V gene end was trimmed by 5 bases and the J gene end by 7 bases; junction bases not matched to a gene: 5. This chain's CDR3 is CASSLGQGGEAFF. CDR3 bases: TGTGCCAGCAGTCTGGGACAGGGAGGTGAAGCTTTCTTT.

This clone was seen a handful of times. The rearrangement links TRBV5-8 to TRBJ1-5; no firm D call. V was cut by 2 bases and J by 11 bases, with 8 bases left in between. The germline gives CDR1 SGHTS, CDR2 YDEGEE. The CDR3 has 11 amino acids. The CDR3 DNA is TGTGCCAGCAGCTTCCAAGAGGCCCAGCATTTT. Translation: CASSFQEAQHF.

This clone occurred a few times. This chain uses TRBV19 with TRBJ1-2; 10 bases align to TRBD1. The CDR3 runs 15 residues. With 8 bases clipped from V and 2 bases from J, the junction kept 8 bases outside the gene matches. Germline values: CDR1 LNHDA, CDR2 SQIVND (reference sequence). The CDR3 nucleotides are TGTGCCAGTTACTTCCCGGGACAGGGGAACTATGGCTACACCTTC. Translated: CASYFPGQGNYGYTF.

The chain is built from TRBV21-1 and TRBJ2-3; the D call of TRBD2 is as the table states it, not checked on the DNA. TRBV21-1 corresponds to a pseudogene. The CDR3 has 17 amino acids. The CDR3 nucleotides read TGTGCCAGCAGCGAGCGGGGGACTAGCGGGGTAACAGATACGCAGTATTTT. Its translation: CASSERGTSGVTDTQYF.

The gene calls are TRBV7-2 and TRBJ2-1, with TRBD2 matching over 11 bases. Germline V CDR1 and CDR2: SGHTA, FQGNSA. The V and J ends lost 4 bases and 8 bases, in that order; junction bases with no gene match: 4. The CDR3 runs 14 residues. The CDR3 region is CASSSIAGGHEQFF. DNA for the CDR3: TGTGCCAGCAGCTCAATAGCGGGGGGGCATGAGCAGTTCTTC. Based on the CDR3 plus reference TRBV7-2 and TRBJ2-1, the full variable domain is GAGVSQSPSNKVTEKGKDVELRCDPISGHTALYWYRQSLGQGLEFLIYFQGNSAPDKSGLPSDRFSAERTGGSVSTLTIQRTQQEDSAVYLCASSSIAGGHEQFFGPGTRLTVL.

The rearrangement uses TRBV7-2 and TRBJ1-2; a possible D gene is TRBD1 (5 bases). This CDR3 has 13 residues. Germline CDR1 is SGHTA and CDR2 is FQGNSA. The V and J ends lost 1 base and 7 bases respectively, with 10 bases between them. The CDR3 spells CASSLGREGGYTF. CDR3 coding DNA: TGTGCCAGCAGCTTAGGCAGGGAAGGTGGCTACACCTTC.

V gene TRBV12-3 or TRBV12-4 combines with J gene TRBJ1-1; D is possibly TRBD1 (5 bases). Trimming removed 3 bases at V and 7 bases at J, with 12 bases between. CDR3 length: 13 residues. The CDR3 loop is CASSFGASREAFF. As DNA, the CDR3 is TGTGCCAGCAGTTTTGGGGCTTCTCGTGAAGCTTTCTTT.

This chain links TRBV7-2 with TRBJ2-3, with 8 nucleotides matching TRBD2. CDR1 SGHTA and CDR2 FQGNSA come from the germline V gene. The CDR3 consists of 17 residues. With 7 bases clipped from V and 9 bases from J, the junction kept 21 bases outside the gene matches. The CDR3 region is CASTFRGGSGPPGTQYF. The CDR3 DNA follows: TGTGCCAGCACCTTTCGGGGGGGCTCTGGTCCCCCCGGGACGCAGTATTTT.

This chain connects TRBV4-2 to TRBJ1-3; D possibly corresponds to TRBD1 (5 bases). V was cut by 3 bases and J by 4 bases, with 13 bases left in between. This CDR3 spans 15 amino acids. CDR1 is LGHNA, CDR2 YNFKEQ, per germline. Here the CDR3 DNA reads TGTGCCAGCAGCCAGAGTCTAAGGGGAGGAAACACCATATATTTT. The encoded protein is CASSQSLRGGNTIYF.

The chain has TRBV19 and TRBJ2-5, with D maybe TRBD2 (5 bases). Germline V gives CDR1 LNHDA, CDR2 SQIVND (reference sequence). V was trimmed by 3 bases and J by 1 base, leaving 12 bases between them. The CDR3 totals 15 residues. For the CDR3, the DNA is TGTGCCAGTAGTATGGGTGAGCGGAGCCAAGAGACCCAGTACTTC. It codes for CASSMGERSQETQYF.

This clone was recorded once. The chain recombines TRBV29-1 with TRBJ1-1; D not certain. Trimming took off 4 bases at V and 2 bases at J, with 8 bases between the two ends. The CDR3 is 12 amino acids. From germline, CDR1 is SQVTM and CDR2 ANQGSEA. CDR3: CSVAPGNTEAFF. The CDR3 DNA reads as TGCAGCGTTGCCCCAGGAAACACTGAAGCTTTCTTT.

V is TRBV18 and J is TRBJ2-1, with TRBD2 matching 8 bases. The CDR3 spans 16 residues. Germline V gene lookup returns CDR1 KGHSH and CDR2 LQKENI. The J segment lost 7 bases and the V segment lost 0 bases, leaving 8 bases of the junction unmatched. Here the CDR3 DNA reads TGTGCCAGCTCACCACCCGGACTAGCTCAGCGGAATGAGCAGTTCTTC. Its translation: CASSPPGLAQRNEQFF.

This clone was observed a few times. The chain couples TRBV6-5 to TRBJ1-1; possibly TRBD1 for D (5 bases). The V gene's germline CDR1 is MNHEY and CDR2 SVGAGI. Between the trimmed V and J ends, which lost 6 bases and 0 bases, there was a span of 8 bases. The CDR3 contains 13 residues. CDR3 bases: TGTGCCAGCAGGGAGACAGTGAACACTGAAGCTTTCTTT. Residues: CASRETVNTEAFF.

This rearrangement joins TRBV14 to TRBJ2-7; D is undetermined. The CDR3 length is 12 residues. With 1 base removed from V and 6 bases from J, the gap between germline ends came to 7 bases. Germline loops: CDR1 SGHDN, CDR2 FVKESK. The CDR3 region is CASSQGVREQYF. The CDR3 nucleotides are TGTGCCAGCAGCCAAGGAGTCCGCGAGCAGTACTTC.